This TCR beta chain was obtained from a study of cytomegalovirus exposure and HLA in healthy donors (dated by TCRdb to about 2017). For the wider study: According to an earlier analysis of 550 to 750 of the donors, about 179 million T cells yielded roughly 110 million unique TCR beta sequences and approximately 300 Gb of sequence data. About 300 gigabases of sequencing data and around 90 million unique TCR sequences made up an early release that covered under 750 HLA-typed donors. Of the roughly 430 genotyped donors, approximately 83% fell in the genetic ancestry cluster associated with self-reported Caucasian donors. The study aimed to test whether cataloging public T cell receptors could reveal signatures of past pathogen exposure. The study used immunosequencing to profile the T cell repertoires of hundreds of subjects and linked those repertoires to cytomegalovirus serostatus. A separate validation cohort of 100 to 150 different subjects was used in addition to the 666-subject first cohort. High-throughput TCR immunosequencing, statistical association of individual TCRs with disease status, and machine learning were combined to predict cytomegalovirus infection status. To study patterns of TCR occurrence, a later analysis re-analyzed previously published TCR beta repertoires from 600 to 750 donors and added high-resolution HLA genotyping. Rather than drawing on any new phenotypic data, the later analysis identified candidate immune exposures from TCR beta sequences and the way those sequences occurred across donors. An earlier analysis of fewer than 750 of the donors used high-throughput TCR beta sequencing to judge whether each TCR beta V gene segment behaved as functional or pseudogenic. Alongside the repertoire data, information on donor age, sex, ethnicity and CMV serostatus was compiled. Genome-wide SNP genotypes for about 65% of the 666 donors were used in a later genetic analysis, which treated that subset as a discovery cohort. Every repertoire in the discovery cohort had been generated on one and the same sequencing platform. HLA typing covered class I and class II loci at four-digit resolution. Typing coverage varied by locus: about 620-630 donors for A, B, C, DRB1 and DQB1; around 560 for DQA1; more than 600 for DPA1; 450 to 480 for DPB1. Four to six DR-DQ haplotypes were handled as single units for association and clustering, since linkage in the cohort was strong. Among several hundred genotyped donors of the cohort, an average of roughly 230,000 unique TCR beta nucleotide sequences was sequenced per donor, of which 15% to 20% were non-productive. On the study overall, not on this receptor specifically: It was suggested by the authors that the approach could potentially be generalized to other disease states and immunological phenotypes. In the study, approximately 160 TCR beta chains were listed as associated with cytomegalovirus. Sequencing depth was assumed to be roughly uniform across donors in the presence/absence analyses, though that assumption may not hold. HLA typing was unavailable for some donors at each locus, so association tests used only the typed subset. The only immune exposure information available for the cohort was CMV serostatus. Correlated functional status among segregating V segments might be attributable to linkage disequilibrium, but an unknown experimental factor could not be ruled out. In a later analysis, several top co-occurrence clusters were reported to appear linked to parvovirus B19, influenza, CMV and Epstein-Barr virus. The cohort was sequenced for TCR beta chains only, and without alpha or paired-chain data the features that could be detected were limited. Compared with the roughly 720-donor mean, donors in an Asian-associated ancestry cluster had fewer N-insertions in productive TCRs, according to a later genetic analysis. A further reported finding was that TCR beta sequences accurately predicted the HLA-A and HLA-B alleles for most subjects in the first cohort. Some IMGT-functional V segments, including TRBV6-2 and TRBV6-3, could not be told apart with the 87-base-pair reads, so those segments were excluded. In vitro tests confirmed that a few of the cytomegalovirus-associated TCR beta chains recognize cytomegalovirus antigens. In a later analysis, most CMV-associated TCR beta chains were found to appear HLA-restricted, with HLA associations seemingly driven largely by CMV exposure. Specific HLA alleles were associated with 15,000 to 20,000 TCR beta sequences at a false discovery rate of 0.05 in a later analysis. The classifier was reported to diagnose cytomegalovirus status with high specificity and sensitivity in both the original cohort and the validation cohort. A later analysis found that HLA-associated TCR beta chains were more clonally expanded and had lower generation probabilities than equally common non-associated chains. V-gene and J-gene trimming of TCR beta chains was associated with a missense DCLRE1C variant in a later genetic analysis, and the association was replicated in an independent cohort. Broadly in line with IMGT annotations, most TCR beta V segments showed up in productive rearrangements about 87% or about 30% of the time in an earlier analysis of a few hundred of the donors. The earlier analysis of about 600 of the donors excluded approximately 17 rarely observed V segments, including chromosome 9 orphons, because counts were too low. In a later analysis, the rate of TCR association differed among HLA loci, with DRB1 alleles having the most associated TCRs and HLA-C alleles having the fewest. Most TCR sequences were observed very rarely across donors, whereas some public TCRs were present in many individuals. A cluster of highly shared sequence variants was judged likely to represent a technical artifact of the sequencing pipeline. When HLA alleles, especially DR and DQ, strongly co-occurred, attributing TCR associations to individual alleles was difficult.

V is clipped by 3 bases and J by 2 bases, and the sequence between their germline boundaries is 10 bases long. CDR1 and CDR2 are drawn from the germline V gene (reference sequence): LNHDA, SQIVND. From the cysteine up to the phenylalanine, the CDR3 has a length of 15 residues. Only the CDR3 DNA stays, 45 bases, in frame from base 1. Worth noting for this clone: Its antigen has not been determined. The input lacks base qualities; no much larger clone sits a single base away.

The library was obtained by the immunoSEQ multiplex PCR assay. The multiplex PCR relied on a mix of 60 forward primers for TCR Vbeta segments and 13 reverse primers for TCR Jbeta segments. The CDR3 region of rearranged TCR beta genes was amplified from genomic DNA by a multiplex PCR assay. The Illumina HiSeq System was used to sequence the amplified TCR beta libraries as 87-base-pair reads. The paper's processing steps were these. A later analysis counted tens of millions of unique TCR beta chains across the 666 repertoires, and roughly 11 million of these chains were shared by at least two donors. To remove PCR and sequencing errors, raw reads were error-corrected and collapsed into unique sequences using a nearest-neighbor algorithm that merged closely related sequences. To assign V, D and J gene segments, CDR3 sequences were aligned to IMGT reference sequences. For a sequence to be retained, a match of at least six nucleotides to both a V gene segment and a J gene segment was required. A rearrangement was called productive if the CDR3 had no stop codons and remained in frame with V and J, and every other rearrangement was called non-productive. CDR3 was defined by IMGT convention, running from the second conserved V-encoded cysteine to the conserved J-encoded phenylalanine. The earlier analysis of fewer than 750 of the donors excluded sequences that lacked an unambiguous match to a single V gene segment. An earlier analysis of several hundred of the donors classified V segments as functional when productive rearrangements were above 56.7% and as segregating when the standard deviation between donors was above 5%. To diagnose cytomegalovirus status from the catalog of TCR beta chain sequences, a statistical classification framework was built. V and J gene assignment, in a later analysis, came from comparing TCR nucleotide sequences with IMGT/GENE-DB human TR gene sequences. The TCRdist pipeline was used in a later analysis to assign CDR3 sequences and most-parsimonious VDJ recombination scenarios. In a later analysis, each TCR beta chain was defined by its CDR3 amino acid sequence together with its V-gene family, and reads without a unique V-gene family were excluded. In a later analysis, nearly 600 highly shared, low-generation-probability nucleotide sequences were removed to address suspected cross-contamination and a sequencing artifact. In a later analysis, a clonal expansion index was calculated for each public chain from normalized within-repertoire ranks of inferred template counts. In a later analysis, generation probabilities were computed using a VDJ recombination model fitted to out-of-frame rearrangements, and the results were checked against IGoR. A later analysis scored TCR-TCR, TCR-HLA and TCR-CMV co-occurrence with hypergeometric tests, applying a repertoire-size bias correction to TCR pairs. False discovery rates were estimated in a later analysis by permuting HLA or CMV assignments 20 times. A later analysis grouped co-occurring TCRs with DBSCAN, adding TCRdist sequence similarity when clustering within HLA-allele-positive subsets. Co-occurrence clustering excluded repertoires with fewer than 30,000 or more than 120,000 public chains, plus five with anomalous nucleotide sharing. This is the immuneACCESS table as TCRdb keeps it, with only in-frame sequences that have V and J called. A part of the clones is gone; compared with another copy, unresolved V genes explain less than half, and the rest is unexplained. V and J calls and clone size are copied from that table; D and trimming were computed from the DNA. A total of some 99,000 clones appear in this sample, about 74% of them only once. The top ten hold 1.8% of the sample.

In total, 600 or so healthy bone marrow donors made up the cohort. At the time of sampling, every cohort member was nominally healthy, though immune exposures that went unrecorded were likely present. The donor was CMV seronegative and was included in the group of 352 seronegative cohort members. A peripheral blood sample was collected from each donor, and TCR beta sequencing was performed on peripheral blood mononuclear cells. Genomic DNA was extracted from the blood cell samples with the Qiagen DNeasy Blood Extraction Kit. The receptor chain draws on TRBV19 and TRBJ2-2; the D gene is unclear. The source is a male donor in good health and CMV-seronegative. Sequenced material: PBMCs. The bases read TGTGCCAGTAGTATCGGCAGGCTCAACACCGGGGAGCTGTTTTTT. This translates into CASSIGRLNTGELFF.